The clone carrying this T cell receptor (beta chain) was seen ten or more times. TCRdb recomputed calls from the PCR reads with MiXCR, one row per CDR3 protein. The sample lists 15,000 to 20,000 distinct CDR3 sequences, 50% occurring once. Germline V CDR1 and CDR2: SGHRS, YFSETQ. The CDR3 is 13 residues long. V was cut by 0 bases and J by 2 bases, with 4 bases left in between. These data belong to a study of tumor-infiltrating lymphocytes in oesophageal squamous cell carcinoma. The receptor was isolated from a male donor with esophageal squamous cell carcinoma. Sequenced sample: esophageal tumor tissue. This rearrangement joins TRBV5-1 to TRBJ2-3; D call uncertain. Here the CDR3 DNA reads TGCGCCAGCAGCTTGGACTACACAGATACGCAGTATTTT. This sequence encodes CASSLDYTDTQYF.